These 11 T cell receptor beta chains came from one sample sequenced in a study of metastatic and nonmetastatic thyroid tumors. Before thyroid surgery, none of the patients had received any treatment. TCRdb reassembled clones from the PCR reads with MiXCR. The table lists 1,700 or so clones, roughly a tenth of them singletons. Sequencing was performed on tumor tissue. Source of these receptors: a female donor with papillary thyroid cancer or a benign thyroid nodule (not recorded which). Some clones in this sample may be carry-over from other donors' samples.

This clone was counted many times. The junction differs from germline at one of its ends, possibly a read error. The V call is TRBV18, the J call TRBJ2-7; weak D call: TRBD1 (7 bases). This CDR3 comprises 15 residues. Germline loops: CDR1 KGHSH, CDR2 LQKENI. In DNA, the CDR3 is TGTGCCAGCCCACCCGGGCAGGGGGGATCCTACGAGCAGTACTTC. Protein: CASPPGQGGSYEQYF.

This clone qualifies as medium-sized. The genes are TRBV3-1 and TRBJ1-2; 9 bases map to TRBD1. CDR1 is LGHDT, CDR2 YNNKEL, per germline (reference sequence). Trimming at V came to 4 bases and at J to 2 bases, leaving 2 bases not matched to a gene. The CDR3 length is 14 residues. The CDR3 region has the DNA TGTGCCAGCAGCCCGGGGACAGGGAACTATGGCTACACCTTC. Its protein is CASSPGTGNYGYTF.

With regard to this clone: It may be a read error: a sequence one base away is much more abundant. Different DNA sequences within this sample yield the same CDR3. V usage is TRBV15 and J usage is TRBJ1-1, with D perhaps TRBD1 (5 bases). This CDR3 region has 14 residues. CDR1 LNHNV and CDR2 YYDKDF come from the germline V gene (reference sequence). The chain's CDR3 is CTTSLSRGYTEAFF. CDR3 DNA: TGTACCACCAGCTTATCTCGGGGCTACACTGAAGCTTTCTTC.

About this clone itself: A read error may explain this, as a much larger clone is one base away. This CDR3 is also generated by other DNA sequences in the sample. The chain joins TRBV5-1 to TRBJ2-6, with a tentative D call TRBD1 (7 bases). The CDR3 extends over 15 amino acids. The V gene's germline CDR1 is SGHRS and CDR2 YFSETQ. The CDR3 reads CASSVQGTGASVLTF. CDR3 DNA: TGCGCCAGCAGCGTACAGGGGACTGGGGCCAGCGTCCTGACTTTT.

This clone was observed a few times. This chain joins TRBV24-1 and TRBJ1-5; no clear D. With 3 bases removed from V and 8 bases from J, the gap between germline ends came to 7 bases. CDR1 is KGHDR and CDR2 is SFDVKD in the germline V gene. This CDR3 contains 12 residues. The CDR3 DNA is TGTGCCACCAGTGATCCGTATAAGCCCCAGCATTTT. Translation: CATSDPYKPQHF.

This clone is large. This chain connects TRBV19 to TRBJ2-1, with no clear D. This CDR3 has 15 amino acids. CDR1 and CDR2 (germline): LNHDA, SQIVND (reference sequence). V lost 0 bases to trimming and J lost 7 bases, with 13 bases between them. Here the CDR3 DNA reads TGTGCCAGTAGTATAGAGACCTGGACGGATAATGAGCAGTTCTTC. As protein: CASSIETWTDNEQFF.

This clone is termed large. The V gene is TRBV28, the J gene TRBJ2-7, with 9 positions matching TRBD1. Germline V gene lookup returns CDR1 MDHEN and CDR2 SYDVKM. This CDR3 is 15 amino acids long. The V gene end was trimmed by 6 bases and the J gene end by 3 bases; junction bases not matched to a gene: 9. CDR3 nucleotide sequence: TGTGCCAGCAGGACCGGGACAGGGATTGGCTACGAGCAGTACTTC. Its translation is CASRTGTGIGYEQYF.

This clone was observed a few times. At one boundary the junction diverges from the germline segment, which might be a read error. This sequence joins TRBV6-1 and TRBJ2-1; D unresolved. The CDR3 sequence is 12 residues long. Germline CDR1 and CDR2: MNHNS and SASEGT. The CDR3 coding sequence is TGTGCAAGCAGAAACGAGGACAATGAGCAGTTCTTC. Protein sequence: CASRNEDNEQFF.

This clone is deemed large. The chain carries TRBV28 and TRBJ1-5, with TRBD1 identical over 7 bases. V shed 4 bases and J 6 bases; nucleotides not matched to a gene: 3. Germline CDR1 is MDHEN and CDR2 is SYDVKM. The CDR3 extends over 13 amino acids. This chain's CDR3 is CASSYRGGQPQHF. The DNA for the CDR3 is TGTGCCAGCAGTTACAGGGGTGGTCAGCCCCAGCATTTT.

This clone was seen once. CDR3 DNA sequence: TGCAGTGCAATAGCCGGGAATGAAAAACTGTTTTTT. This sequence encodes CSAIAGNEKLFF. The chain joins TRBV20-1 to TRBJ1-4; no reliable D call. Looked up from germline, CDR1 is DFQATT and CDR2 is SNEGSKA (reference sequence). The V gene lost 6 bases and the J gene lost 5 bases, with 10 bases spanning the gap. The CDR3 is 12 amino acids.

For this clone: One end of the junction fails to match germline, which may point to a read error. The V and J genes are TRBV11-3 and TRBJ2-2; possibly TRBD1 for D (6 bases). Germline V gene data show CDR1 as SGHNT and CDR2 as YENEEA. CDR3 size: 14 residues. The CDR3 DNA reads as TGTGCCAGCCAGGGCAGGGGCCTCACCGGGGAGCCGTTTTTT. Translating it yields CASQGRGLTGEPFF. Full variable domain (missing parts from reference TRBV11-3 and TRBJ2-2): EAGVVQSPRYKIIEKKQPVAFWCNPISGHNTLYWYLQNLGQGPELLIRYENEEAVDDSQLPKDRFSAERLKGVDSTLKIQPAELGDSAVYLCASQGRGLTGEPFFGEGSRLTVL.